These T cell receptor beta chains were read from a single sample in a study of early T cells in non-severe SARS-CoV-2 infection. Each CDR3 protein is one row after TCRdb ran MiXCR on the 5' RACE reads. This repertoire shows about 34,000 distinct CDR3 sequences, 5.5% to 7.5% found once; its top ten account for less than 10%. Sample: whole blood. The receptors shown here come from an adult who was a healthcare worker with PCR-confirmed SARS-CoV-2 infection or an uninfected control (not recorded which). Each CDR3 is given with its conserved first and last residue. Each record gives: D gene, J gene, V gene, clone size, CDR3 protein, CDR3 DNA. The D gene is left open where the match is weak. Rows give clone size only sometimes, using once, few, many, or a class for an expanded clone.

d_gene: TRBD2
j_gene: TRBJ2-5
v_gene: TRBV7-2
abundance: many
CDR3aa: CASSLASGGANQETQYF
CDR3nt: TGTGCCAGCAGCTTAGCTAGCGGGGGGGCCAATCAAGAGACCCAGTACTTC

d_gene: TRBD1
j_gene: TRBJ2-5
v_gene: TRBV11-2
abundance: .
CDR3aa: CASSFTTGVGGETQYF
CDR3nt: TGTGCCAGCAGCTTTACGACAGGGGTCGGAGGAGAGACCCAGTACTTC

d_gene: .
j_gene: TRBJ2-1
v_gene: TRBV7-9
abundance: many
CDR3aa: CASSFRGGTSDEQFF
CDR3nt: TGTGCCAGCAGCTTTAGGGGGGGTACTAGTGATGAGCAGTTCTTC

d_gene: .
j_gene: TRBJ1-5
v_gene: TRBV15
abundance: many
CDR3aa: CATSPGGAGNQPQHF
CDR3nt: TGTGCCACCAGCCCGGGGGGCGCGGGCAATCAGCCCCAGCATTTT

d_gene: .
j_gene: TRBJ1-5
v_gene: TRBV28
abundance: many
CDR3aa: CASSLGGRHSNQPQHF
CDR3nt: TGTGCCAGCAGTTTAGGGGGGAGACATAGCAATCAGCCCCAGCATTTT

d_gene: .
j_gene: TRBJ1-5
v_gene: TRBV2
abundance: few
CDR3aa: CASSGQENQPQHF
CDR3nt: TGTGCCAGCAGTGGGCAGGAGAATCAGCCCCAGCATTTT

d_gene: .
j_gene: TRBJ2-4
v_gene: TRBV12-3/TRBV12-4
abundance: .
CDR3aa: CASSLSISKNIQYF
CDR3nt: TGTGCCAGCAGTTTATCGATATCCAAAAACATTCAGTACTTC

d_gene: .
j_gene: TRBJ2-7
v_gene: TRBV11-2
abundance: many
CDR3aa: CASSLVFRVGEQYF
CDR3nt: TGTGCCAGCAGCTTAGTTTTCAGGGTTGGCGAGCAGTACTTC

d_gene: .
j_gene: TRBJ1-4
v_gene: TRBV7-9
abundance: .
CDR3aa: CASSLEGRGEKLFF
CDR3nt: TGTGCCAGCAGCTTAGAAGGGCGTGGGGAAAAACTGTTTTTT

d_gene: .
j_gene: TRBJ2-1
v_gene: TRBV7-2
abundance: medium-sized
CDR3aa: CASSLRGNNEQFF
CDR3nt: TGTGCCAGCAGCTTACGGGGCAACAATGAGCAGTTCTTC

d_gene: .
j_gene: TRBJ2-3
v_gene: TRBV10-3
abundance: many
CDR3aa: CAISGDGPPADTQYF
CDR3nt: TGTGCCATCAGTGGGGACGGACCCCCAGCGGATACGCAGTATTTT

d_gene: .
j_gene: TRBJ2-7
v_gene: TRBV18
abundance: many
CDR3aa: CASSPDGVYEQYF
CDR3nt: TGTGCCAGCTCACCAGATGGGGTTTACGAGCAGTACTTC

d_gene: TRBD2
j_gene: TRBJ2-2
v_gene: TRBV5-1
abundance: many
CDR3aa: CASSLPQRGGITGELFF
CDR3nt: TGCGCCAGCAGCTTACCCCAGCGGGGGGGAATCACCGGGGAGCTGTTTTTT

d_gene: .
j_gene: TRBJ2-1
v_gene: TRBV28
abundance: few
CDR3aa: CASSPPQPYNEQFF
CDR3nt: TGTGCCAGCAGTCCCCCCCAGCCATACAATGAGCAGTTCTTC

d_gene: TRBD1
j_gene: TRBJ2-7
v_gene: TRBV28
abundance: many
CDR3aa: CASNFQGAAYEQYF
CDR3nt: TGTGCCAGCAACTTCCAGGGGGCAGCCTACGAGCAGTACTTC

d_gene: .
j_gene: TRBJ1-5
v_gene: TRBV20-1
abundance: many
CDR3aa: CSAAVDGSNQPQHF
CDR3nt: TGCAGTGCCGCAGTCGACGGCAGCAATCAGCCCCAGCATTTT

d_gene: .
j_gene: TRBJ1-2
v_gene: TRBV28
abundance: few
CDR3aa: CASSLAGGGYTF
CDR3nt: TGTGCCAGCAGTTTGGCAGGTGGTGGCTACACCTTC

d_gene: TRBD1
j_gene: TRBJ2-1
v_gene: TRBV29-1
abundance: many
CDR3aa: CSVEGTGPGNEQFF
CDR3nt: TGCAGCGTTGAAGGGACAGGGCCGGGGAATGAGCAGTTCTTC

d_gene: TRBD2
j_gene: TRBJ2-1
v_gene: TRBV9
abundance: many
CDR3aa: CASSDYVIAGYNEQFF
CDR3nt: TGTGCCAGCAGCGACTATGTGATAGCGGGGTACAATGAGCAGTTCTTC

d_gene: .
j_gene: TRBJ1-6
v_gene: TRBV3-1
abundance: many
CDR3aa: CASSPDYYRINSPLHF
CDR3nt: TGTGCCAGCAGCCCGGACTATTATAGGATTAATTCACCCCTCCACTTT

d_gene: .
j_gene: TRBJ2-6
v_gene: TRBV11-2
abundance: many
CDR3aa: CASSLFRGNGANVLTF
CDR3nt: TGTGCCAGCAGCTTGTTTCGGGGGAATGGGGCCAACGTCCTGACTTTC

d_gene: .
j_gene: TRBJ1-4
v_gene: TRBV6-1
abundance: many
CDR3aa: CASSRVGAEKLFF
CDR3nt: TGTGCCAGCAGCAGGGTCGGAGCTGAAAAACTGTTTTTT

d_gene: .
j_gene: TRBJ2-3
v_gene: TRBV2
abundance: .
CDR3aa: CASRMSGTDTQYF
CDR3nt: TGTGCCAGCAGAATGAGCGGCACAGATACGCAGTATTTT

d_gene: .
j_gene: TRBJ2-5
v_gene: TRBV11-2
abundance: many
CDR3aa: CASSSYREETQYF
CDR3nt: TGTGCCAGCAGCTCGTACAGGGAAGAGACCCAGTACTTC

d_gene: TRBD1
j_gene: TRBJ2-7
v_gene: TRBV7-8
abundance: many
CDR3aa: CASSKGQGITYEQYF
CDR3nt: TGTGCCAGCAGCAAGGGACAGGGGATCACCTACGAGCAGTACTTC

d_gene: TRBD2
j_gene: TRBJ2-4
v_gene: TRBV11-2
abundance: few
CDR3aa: CASSLAGLASIQYF
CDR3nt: TGTGCCAGCAGCTTAGCCGGACTAGCCAGCATTCAGTACTTC

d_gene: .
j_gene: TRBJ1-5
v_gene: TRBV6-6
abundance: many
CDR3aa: CASSQATTLNNQPQHF
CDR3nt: TGTGCCAGCAGTCAGGCCACCACCCTAAACAATCAGCCCCAGCATTTT

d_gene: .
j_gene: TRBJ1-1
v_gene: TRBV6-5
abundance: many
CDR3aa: CASAGAGYTEAFF
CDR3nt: TGTGCCAGCGCAGGGGCGGGGTACACTGAAGCTTTCTTT

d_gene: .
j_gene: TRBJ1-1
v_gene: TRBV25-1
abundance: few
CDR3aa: CASSEWSRARTEAFF
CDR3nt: TGTGCCAGCAGTGAATGGAGTAGGGCGAGGACTGAAGCTTTCTTT

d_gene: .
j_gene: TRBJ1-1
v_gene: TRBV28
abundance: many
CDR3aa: CASSLWQSGSEAFF
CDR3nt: TGTGCCAGCAGTTTATGGCAAAGTGGTTCTGAAGCTTTCTTT

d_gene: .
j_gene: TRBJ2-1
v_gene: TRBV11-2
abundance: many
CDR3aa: CASSYRGRSSSSYNEQFF
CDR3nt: TGTGCCAGCAGCTATCGCGGGCGATCTAGCTCATCCTACAATGAGCAGTTCTTC

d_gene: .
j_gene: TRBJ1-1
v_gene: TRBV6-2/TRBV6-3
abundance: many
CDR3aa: CASSSTRYTEAFF
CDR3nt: TGTGCCAGCAGTTCGACACGATACACTGAAGCTTTCTTT

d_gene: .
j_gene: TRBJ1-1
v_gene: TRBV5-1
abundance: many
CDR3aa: CASSLRETEAFF
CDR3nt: TGCGCCAGCAGCTTGAGAGAAACTGAAGCTTTCTTT

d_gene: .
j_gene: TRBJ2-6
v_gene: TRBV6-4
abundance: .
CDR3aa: CASSDSDNSGANVLTF
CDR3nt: TGTGCCAGCAGTGACTCGGACAACTCTGGGGCCAACGTCCTGACTTTC

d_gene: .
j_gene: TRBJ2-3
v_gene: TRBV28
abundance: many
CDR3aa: CASSVRQGGADTQYF
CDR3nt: TGTGCCAGCAGTGTCAGACAGGGAGGGGCAGATACGCAGTATTTT

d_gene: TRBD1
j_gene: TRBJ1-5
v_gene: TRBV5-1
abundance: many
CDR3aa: CASSPGQRNQPQHF
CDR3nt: TGCGCCAGCAGCCCGGGACAGCGCAATCAGCCCCAGCATTTT

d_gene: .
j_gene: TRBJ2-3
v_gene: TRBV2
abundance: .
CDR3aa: CASRTGQLLSTDTQYF
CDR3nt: TGTGCCAGCAGAACAGGACAGTTACTAAGCACAGATACGCAGTATTTT

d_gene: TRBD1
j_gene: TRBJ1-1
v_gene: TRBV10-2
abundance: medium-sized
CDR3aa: CASSESGDRGLVNTEAFF
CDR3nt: TGCGCCAGCAGTGAGTCAGGGGACAGGGGGCTGGTGAACACTGAAGCTTTCTTT

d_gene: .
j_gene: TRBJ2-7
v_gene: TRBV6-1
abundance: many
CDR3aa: CASSINPPGSEQYF
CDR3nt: TGTGCCAGCAGTATCAATCCCCCAGGGTCCGAGCAGTACTTC

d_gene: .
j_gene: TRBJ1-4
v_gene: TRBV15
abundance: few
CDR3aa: CATSRDGGSNEKLFF
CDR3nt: TGTGCCACCAGCAGAGATGGGGGCAGTAATGAAAAACTGTTTTTT

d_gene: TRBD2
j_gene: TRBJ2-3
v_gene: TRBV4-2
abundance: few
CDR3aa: CASSQDPGLAGFSSTDTQYF
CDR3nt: TGTGCCAGCAGCCAAGATCCGGGACTAGCGGGTTTCTCTAGCACAGATACGCAGTATTTT

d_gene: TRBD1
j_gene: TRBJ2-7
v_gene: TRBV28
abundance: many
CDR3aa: CASSSPGQGKTYEQYF
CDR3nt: TGTGCCAGCAGTTCACCAGGACAGGGTAAAACCTACGAGCAGTACTTC

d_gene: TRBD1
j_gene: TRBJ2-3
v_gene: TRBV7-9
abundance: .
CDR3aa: CASSLVGRGLADTQYF
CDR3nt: TGTGCCAGCAGCTTAGTTGGCAGGGGGTTGGCAGATACGCAGTATTTT

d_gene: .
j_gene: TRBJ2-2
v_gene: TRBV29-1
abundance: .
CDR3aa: CSVARDSPNTGELFF
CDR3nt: TGCAGCGTTGCCAGGGATTCCCCGAACACCGGGGAGCTGTTTTTT

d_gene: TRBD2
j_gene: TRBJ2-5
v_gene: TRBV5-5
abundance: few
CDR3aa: CASSLRLAGIQETQYF
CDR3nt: TGTGCCAGCAGCTTACGACTAGCGGGCATCCAAGAGACCCAGTACTTC

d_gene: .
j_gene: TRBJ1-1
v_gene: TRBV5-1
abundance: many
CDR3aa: CASRHKGGTEAFF
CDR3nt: TGCGCCAGCCGCCATAAAGGGGGCACTGAAGCTTTCTTT

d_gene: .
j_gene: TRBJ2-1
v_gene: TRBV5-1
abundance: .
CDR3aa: CASSPAGAHEQFF
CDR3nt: TGCGCCAGCAGCCCGGCAGGGGCACATGAGCAGTTCTTC

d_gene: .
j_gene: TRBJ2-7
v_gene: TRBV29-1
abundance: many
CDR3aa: CSVEVVGEQYF
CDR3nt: TGCAGCGTTGAAGTGGTCGGCGAGCAGTACTTC

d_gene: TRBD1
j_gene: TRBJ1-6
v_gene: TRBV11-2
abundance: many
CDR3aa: CASSLDRDRGSYNSPLHF
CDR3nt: TGTGCCAGCAGCTTAGATCGGGACAGGGGTTCCTATAATTCACCCCTCCACTTT

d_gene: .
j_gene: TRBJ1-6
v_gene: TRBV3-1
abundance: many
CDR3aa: CASSQEGPYNSPLHF
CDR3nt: TGTGCCAGCAGCCAAGAAGGGCCCTATAATTCACCCCTCCACTTT

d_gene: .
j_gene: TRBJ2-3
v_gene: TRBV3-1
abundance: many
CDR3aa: CASSQRSPNTDTQYF
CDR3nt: TGTGCCAGCAGCCAAAGGTCGCCTAACACAGATACGCAGTATTTT